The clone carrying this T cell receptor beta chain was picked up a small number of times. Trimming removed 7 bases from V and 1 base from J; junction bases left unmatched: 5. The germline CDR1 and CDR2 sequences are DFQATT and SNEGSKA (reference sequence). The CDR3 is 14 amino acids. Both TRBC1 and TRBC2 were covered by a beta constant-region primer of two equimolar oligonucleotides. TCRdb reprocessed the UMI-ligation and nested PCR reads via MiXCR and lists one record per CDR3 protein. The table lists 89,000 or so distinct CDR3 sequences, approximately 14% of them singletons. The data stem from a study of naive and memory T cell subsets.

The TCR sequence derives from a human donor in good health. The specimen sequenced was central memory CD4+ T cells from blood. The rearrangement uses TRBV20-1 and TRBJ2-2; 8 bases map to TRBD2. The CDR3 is CSVKSGGNTGELFF. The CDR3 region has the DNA TGCAGTGTCAAAAGCGGGGGGAACACCGGGGAGCTGTTTTTT.